The 7 T cell receptor beta chains in this list originate from one sample, sequenced in a study of CD8+ T cells in alopecia areata. Treatment specified: oral pan-JAK inhibitor, 5-10 mg twice daily. Reverse transcribed after extraction, RNA yielded cDNA as the sequencing template. Clones were read by immunoSEQ multiplex PCR, and TCRdb kept only the in-frame ones, dropping some. The sample shows roughly 190,000 clones, more than 55% of them seen only once. The sample consisted of CD4+ T cells sorted from blood, taken at approximately week 49, from a patient treated with tofacitinib. The receptors originated from a human donor with alopecia areata.

The J gene is TRBJ2-6, the V gene TRBV7-3, with D maybe TRBD1 (6 bases). Deletions cut 5 bases from V and 4 bases from J, with 9 bases between. The CDR3 runs 14 residues. The germline CDR1 and CDR2 sequences are SGHTA and FQGTGA. The CDR3 DNA sequence: TGTGCCAGCAGCCCCCAGGGGGGGGCCAACGTCCTGACTTTC. It codes for CASSPQGGANVLTF.

The genes are TRBV10-3 and TRBJ1-1; 9 nucleotides align to TRBD1. J gave up 5 bases and V 6 bases, and 7 bases lay outside the gene matches. This CDR3 contains 14 residues. Germline V gene lookup returns CDR1 ENHRY and CDR2 SYGVKD. The DNA of the CDR3 is TGTGCCATCAGAGCTAGACAGGGGGGTACTGAAGCTTTCTTT. Translated, it gives CAIRARQGGTEAFF.

The chain combines TRBV29-1 with TRBJ2-1, with a tentative D call TRBD1 (5 bases). The germline gives CDR1 SQVTM, CDR2 ANQGSEA. The CDR3 has 12 amino acids. The V end lost 5 bases, the J end lost 4 bases, and 9 bases lay between the germline ends. Here the CDR3 reads CSVLTDYNEQFF. The CDR3 DNA follows: TGCAGCGTTCTGACAGATTACAATGAGCAGTTCTTC.

The chain combines TRBV27 with TRBJ2-1, with TRBD1 identical over 8 bases. J lost 5 bases, V lost 4 bases, and 7 bases had no gene match. The CDR3 totals 15 residues. Looked up from germline, CDR1 is MNHEY and CDR2 is SMNVEV (reference sequence). The CDR3 region is CASSSPTGADNEQFF. In DNA form, the CDR3 reads TGTGCCAGCAGTTCCCCGACAGGGGCAGACAATGAGCAGTTCTTC.

The V and J genes are TRBV10-3 and TRBJ1-1; no clear D. Germline CDR1 ENHRY, CDR2 SYGVKD. V was clipped by 6 bases and J by 5 bases, with 7 bases between them. This CDR3 has 11 amino acids. The CDR3 sequence: CAIRGNTEAFF. CDR3 sequence (DNA): TGTGCCATCAGGGGGAATACTGAAGCTTTCTTT.

This chain connects TRBV12-5 to TRBJ2-7, with 8 positions matching TRBD2. The CDR3 covers 11 residues. Germline-derived CDR1 and CDR2 are LGHNT and FRNRAP. This CDR3 reads CATAGGYEQYF. Here the CDR3 DNA reads TGTGCCACGGCGGGGGGCTACGAGCAGTACTTC.

As DNA, the CDR3 is TGTGCCTGGAGCCGTGGACTAGCGGGGGGGCCGATGGGAGGAGATACGCAGTATTTT. Translation: CAWSRGLAGGPMGGDTQYF. The gene calls are TRBV30 and TRBJ2-3, with 15 bases matching TRBD2. The J segment lost 5 bases and the V segment lost 3 bases, leaving 15 bases of the junction unmatched. The CDR3 is 19 residues long. Per the germline V gene, CDR1 is GTSNPN and CDR2 is SVGIG (reference sequence).